This TCR beta chain was identified during a study of T cell changes during pregnancy in multiple sclerosis. Trimming stripped 2 bases from V and 2 bases from J, with 10 bases between. Per the germline V gene, CDR1 is SGDLS and CDR2 is YYNGEE. This CDR3 contains 14 residues. The data were produced by immunoSEQ multiplex PCR, yet TCRdb's version contains in-frame clones alone and is incomplete. The sample contains 50,000 to 70,000 clones, about nine tenths of which appear only once. This clone was picked up one time. The input for sequencing was peripheral blood, taken in the second trimester of pregnancy. The rearrangement joins TRBV9 to TRBJ1-2; D perhaps matches TRBD1 (6 bases). This TCR derives from a female donor with multiple sclerosis, enrolled in a pregnancy study. In DNA, the CDR3 is TGTGCCAGCAGCGTCCGGGACACGAACTATGGCTACACCTTC. Translated: CASSVRDTNYGYTF.